The 23 T cell receptor beta chains below were found in one sample sequenced in a study of T cell repertoires in cytomegalovirus infection. These receptors are not linked to any known antigen. Via MiXCR, TCRdb re-called the reads, giving one row per CDR3 protein. The data show some 500,000 distinct CDR3 sequences, around 40% seen once. Sequencing used cultured PBMCs, obtained from culture after CMV antigen stimulation. The receptors originated from a human donor in good health (CMV status not recorded). Some clones in this sample may be carry-over from other donors' samples.

The chain joins TRBV12-3 or TRBV12-4 to TRBJ1-1, with D maybe TRBD1 (5 bases). The length of the CDR3 is 17 residues. V dropped 3 bases and J dropped 5 bases, with 22 bases sitting between them. CDR3 sequence: CASSFLGGTPGRTEAFF. CDR3 sequence (DNA): TGTGCCAGCAGTTTTTTAGGAGGGACGCCGGGGAGGACTGAAGCTTTCTTT.

CDR3: CASSLYLLAGVEQFF. The DNA of the CDR3 is TGTGCCAGCAGCTTATATTTGCTAGCGGGAGTTGAGCAGTTCTTC. The chain joins TRBV7-2 to TRBJ2-1; 10 bases are shared with TRBD2. The V and J ends lost 2 bases and 9 bases, in that order; junction bases with no gene match: 7. Per the germline V gene, CDR1 is SGHTA and CDR2 is FQGNSA. The CDR3 contains 15 residues.

This rearrangement joins TRBV20-1 to TRBJ2-3; D gene uncertain. This CDR3 has 15 residues. Trimming shortened V by 3 bases and J by 1 base, and 14 bases separated the two germline ends. Germline values: CDR1 DFQATT, CDR2 SNEGSKA (reference sequence). The CDR3 protein is CSARLRHRGTDTQYF. The CDR3 region has the DNA TGCAGTGCTAGGCTTCGACATAGAGGCACAGATACGCAGTATTTT.

This clonotype was counted only a few times. V gene TRBV20-1 combines with J gene TRBJ2-5; D is ambiguous. The germline V gene has CDR1 DFQATT and CDR2 SNEGSKA (reference sequence). The CDR3 is 11 amino acids. V gave up 4 bases and J gave up 1 base, with 4 bases separating them. The CDR3 coding sequence is TGCAGTGCTATCGGCCAAGAGACCCAGTACTTC. Encoded protein: CSAIGQETQYF.

This chain connects TRBV20-1 to TRBJ1-4; TRBD1 matches 10 bases. The J segment lost 8 bases and the V segment lost 4 bases, leaving 7 bases of the junction unmatched. There are 14 residues in the CDR3. The germline gives CDR1 DFQATT, CDR2 SNEGSKA (reference sequence). The CDR3 DNA reads as TGCAGTGCTATACCGGGACAGGGGATCGAAAAACTGTTTTTT. Protein: CSAIPGQGIEKLFF.

This rearrangement joins TRBV10-3 to TRBJ2-7, with D perhaps TRBD1 or TRBD2 (6 bases each). The CDR3 has 13 residues. With 6 bases removed from V and 6 bases from J, the gap between germline ends came to 15 bases. Germline V CDR1 and CDR2: ENHRY, SYGVKD. The CDR3: CAISGTGRSEQYF. The CDR3 DNA reads TGTGCCATCAGCGGAACAGGGAGGAGCGAGCAGTACTTC.

The chain joins TRBV27 to TRBJ2-7; a weak D match, TRBD2 (6 bases). Germline V lookup: CDR1 MNHEY, CDR2 SMNVEV (reference sequence). The CDR3 is 13 residues long. Trimming shortened V by 3 bases and J by 7 bases, and 13 bases separated the two germline ends. The CDR3 DNA reads TGTGCCAGCAGTTTGGTGGGAGGTAGGGAGCAGTACTTC. Its translation: CASSLVGGREQYF.

In its sample, this clonotype was seen a few times. This sequence joins TRBV11-2 and TRBJ2-3; D assignment may be TRBD1 or TRBD2 (6 bases each). This CDR3 comprises 14 residues. Germline values: CDR1 SGHAT, CDR2 FQNNGV. Trimming left V 3 bases short and J 6 bases short, with 13 bases between. The CDR3 protein is CASSFRGGRDTQYF. CDR3 bases: TGTGCCAGCAGCTTCAGAGGGGGGAGGGATACGCAGTATTTT.

Written as DNA, the CDR3 is TGTGCCAGCAGCTCGGACATCTCTAAGGAGACCCAGTACTTC. Translating gives CASSSDISKETQYF. The chain uses TRBV7-8 and TRBJ2-5, with D possibly being TRBD1 (5 bases). The germline gives CDR1 SGHVS, CDR2 FQNEAQ. The CDR3 covers 14 residues. The V end lost 4 bases, the J end lost 5 bases, and 14 bases lay between the germline ends.

The rearrangement joins TRBV7-9 to TRBJ2-5, with 10 positions matching TRBD2. The CDR3 contains 13 residues. V was clipped by 10 bases and J by 5 bases; unmatched bases: 7. Germline V lookup: CDR1 SEHNR, CDR2 FQNEAQ (reference sequence). For the CDR3, the DNA is TGTGCCATACGTCTAGCGGGAGTGGAGACCCAGTACTTC. Translated: CAIRLAGVETQYF.

This clonotype appeared once. The V gene is TRBV7-2, the J gene TRBJ2-7; D possibly uses TRBD1 or TRBD2 (5 bases each). Germline V lookup: CDR1 SGHTA, CDR2 FQGNSA. The CDR3 is made up of 15 amino acids. Trimming took off 2 bases at V and 0 bases at J, with 11 bases between the two ends. The CDR3, as DNA: TGTGCCAGCAGCTTATACCGGGACGCCTCCTACGAGCAGTACTTC. Protein sequence: CASSLYRDASYEQYF.

The chain employs TRBV11-2 and TRBJ2-7; tentatively, D is TRBD1 (6 bases). This CDR3 contains 14 residues. Germline CDR1 reads SGHAT; CDR2 reads FQNNGV. Trimming pared 3 bases from V and 2 bases from J, leaving 11 bases between. The CDR3 spells CASSFTSGAYEQYF. Written as DNA, the CDR3 is TGTGCCAGCAGCTTCACTTCAGGGGCCTACGAGCAGTACTTC.

The chain combines TRBV7-6 with TRBJ1-6; 8 nucleotides line up with TRBD1. The CDR3 runs 16 residues. Germline loops: CDR1 SGHVS, CDR2 FNYEAQ. The J segment lost 15 bases and the V segment lost 0 bases, leaving 13 bases of the junction unmatched. In nucleotides, the CDR3 is TGTGCCAGCAGCTTAGCTATTTGGGACGAGGGACAGGACCTCCACTTT. Amino acid sequence: CASSLAIWDEGQDLHF.

The chain uses TRBV11-2 and TRBJ2-2; D not certain. V lost 1 base and J 5 bases, leaving 14 bases between the germline ends. The V gene's germline CDR1 is SGHAT and CDR2 FQNNGV. CDR3 length: 16 residues. The CDR3 DNA sequence: TGTGCCAGCAGCTTAGGCTTCCAGGTTGCAACCGGGGAGCTGTTTTTT. Its translation: CASSLGFQVATGELFF.

This chain links TRBV7-2 with TRBJ2-5; D remains ambiguous. The V and J ends lost 5 bases and 1 base respectively, with 14 bases between them. CDR1 is SGHTA, CDR2 FQGNSA, per germline. CDR3 length equals 15 residues. CDR3 DNA: TGTGCCAGCAGCCCTCAGAGATCGGCCCAAGAGACCCAGTACTTC. Amino acids: CASSPQRSAQETQYF.

CDR3 DNA sequence: TGTGCCAGCAGCTTAGGTCTGAACTCTGGAAACACCATATATTTT. Its protein is CASSLGLNSGNTIYF. This chain connects TRBV7-9 to TRBJ1-3; D call uncertain. V gave up 1 base and J gave up 0 bases, with 7 bases separating them. CDR3 size: 15 residues. Per germline, CDR1 SEHNR and CDR2 FQNEAQ (reference sequence).

This clonotype was observed a handful of times. The genes are TRBV12-3 or TRBV12-4 and TRBJ2-7, with 8 bases aligning to TRBD2. Trimming at V came to 3 bases and at J to 4 bases, leaving 2 bases not matched to a gene. This CDR3 is built from 13 residues. The CDR3 bases are TGTGCCAGCAGTTTTCTAGCGGGTTACGAGCAGTACTTC. Amino acids: CASSFLAGYEQYF.

The V call is TRBV7-4, the J call TRBJ2-7, with TRBD2 as a possible D gene (7 bases). CDR1 and CDR2 from the germline V gene are SGHVT and SQSDAQ. Trimming cost V 6 bases and J 1 base, with 16 bases left between them. CDR3 length: 15 residues. CDR3 region: CASRGGGGGSYEQYF. The CDR3 DNA is TGTGCCAGCAGGGGGGGCGGCGGGGGTTCCTACGAGCAGTACTTC.

The V and J genes are TRBV28 and TRBJ2-1; weak D call: TRBD2 (5 bases). Trimming pared 5 bases from V and 15 bases from J, leaving 14 bases between. The CDR3 is 11 amino acids. Germline V gene data show CDR1 as MDHEN and CDR2 as SYDVKM. The CDR3 sequence: CASSRGAWWFF. The CDR3 DNA reads as TGTGCCAGCAGTCGGGGTGCTTGGTGGTTCTTC.

The sample holds a few counts of this clonotype. The chain employs TRBV7-9 and TRBJ2-5, with 8 bases fitting TRBD2. This CDR3 has 15 amino acids. Germline trimming cut 5 bases from V and 4 bases from J; bases unmatched to any gene: 9. Germline CDR1 SEHNR, CDR2 FQNEAQ (reference sequence). CDR3 protein: CASSRGQRGPETQYF. CDR3 nucleotide sequence: TGTGCCAGCAGCCGCGGACAGCGGGGGCCAGAGACCCAGTACTTC. Full variable domain (missing parts from reference TRBV7-9 and TRBJ2-5): DTGVSQNPRHKITKRGQNVTFRCDPISEHNRLYWYRQTLGQGPEFLTYFQNEAQLEKSRLLSDRFSAERPKGSFSTLEIQRTEQGDSAMYLCASSRGQRGPETQYFGPGTRLLVL.

This clonotype has just a few counts. This rearrangement joins TRBV6-5 to TRBJ2-5, with TRBD1 identical over 8 bases. V lost 6 bases and J lost 5; bases outside the gene matches: 11. CDR3 length: 15 amino acids. Germline CDR1 and CDR2: MNHEY and SVGAGI. This CDR3 reads CASSRYGTGGETQYF. CDR3 nucleotide sequence: TGTGCCAGCAGCCGGTACGGTACAGGGGGGGAGACCCAGTACTTC.

The CDR3 region is CASSLSSGTGEKLFF. The CDR3 bases are TGTGCCAGCAGCTTAAGCTCCGGGACGGGTGAAAAACTGTTTTTT. This chain uses TRBV7-9 with TRBJ1-4, with D maybe TRBD1 (5 bases). The CDR3 extends over 15 amino acids. The germline V gene has CDR1 SEHNR and CDR2 FQNEAQ (reference sequence). The germline V and J ends were trimmed by 2 bases and 7 bases, with 14 bases remaining between them.

This clonotype was recorded many times. This chain uses TRBV7-6 with TRBJ1-1; D is uncertain. The CDR3 sequence is 13 residues long. Germline values: CDR1 SGHVS, CDR2 FNYEAQ. V lost 2 bases and J 1 base, leaving 5 bases between the germline ends. The CDR3 spells CASSLLGNTEAFF. The CDR3 bases are TGTGCCAGCAGCTTATTAGGGAACACTGAAGCTTTCTTT.